Sequencing of this TCR beta chain was carried out in a study of blood T cell repertoires in COVID-19. Overall study: The United States, Italy and Spain provided the acute and convalescent COVID-19 samples.

Original handling: Reference gene primer amplification yielded estimated nucleated cell counts. Using immunoSEQ multiplex PCR, the repertoire was profiled, and TCRdb retains in-frame clones only, with some absent. V, J and clone size were drawn from that table, and D and trimming were deduced from the DNA. The sample shows fewer than 200,000 clones, about nine tenths of them seen only once. The participants were between about 18 and 90 years old and came from some 23 US areas. Participants had their cohort set by participant-reported clinical history. This TCR was sampled from a woman aged 18-29 years who had recovered from COVID-19. Sequenced: PBMCs or T cells enriched from blood (not recorded which).

This CDR3 reads CASSPYTDNSPLHF. The DNA for the CDR3 is TGTGCCAGCTCACCATACACAGATAATTCACCCCTCCACTTT. V usage is TRBV18 and J usage is TRBJ1-6; unclear D gene. CDR3 length: 14 amino acids. V shed 2 bases and J shed 5 bases, with 7 bases lying between them. Germline V gene sequence: CDR1 KGHSH, CDR2 LQKENI.